A selection of T cell receptor beta chains follows, all from one sample in a study of blood T cell repertoires in COVID-19. Generated by immunoSEQ multiplex PCR, the TCRdb table keeps only in-frame clones and is missing some. In the table there are 100,000 to 150,000 clones, over 60% of which are singletons. Input material: peripheral blood. The source of these receptors is a woman in her seventies with acute or convalescent COVID-19. CDR3s include the opening cysteine and the closing phenylalanine or tryptophan. The D gene is left open where the match is weak. Clone size, where shown, is once, few, many, or a class for clones that have expanded.

TRBD1,TRBJ1-4,TRBV9,NA,CASSGGTATNEKLFF,TGTGCCAGCAGCGGCGGGACAGCAACTAATGAAAAACTGTTTTTT
TRBD1,TRBJ1-1,TRBV7-2,NA,CASSHETGRNTEAFF,TGTGCCAGCAGCCACGAGACAGGGAGGAACACTGAAGCTTTCTTT
NA,TRBJ1-3,TRBV6-5,NA,CASSTDGGSGNTIYF,TGTGCCAGCAGTACGGACGGAGGCTCTGGAAACACCATATATTTT
TRBD2,TRBJ2-5,TRBV3-1/TRBV3-2,NA,CASSGKRLAGGETQYF,TGTGCCAGCAGTGGAAAGAGGCTAGCGGGAGGAGAGACCCAGTACTTC
NA,TRBJ1-4,TRBV7-9,once,CASSQQGYEKLFF,TGTGCCAGCAGTCAACAGGGATATGAAAAACTGTTTTTT
TRBD2,TRBJ2-5,TRBV24-1,NA,CATGPSGSYETQYF,TGTGCCACCGGGCCTAGCGGGAGTTACGAGACCCAGTACTTC
TRBD1,TRBJ2-1,TRBV10-2,NA,CASRAGTDSYNEQFF,TGCGCCAGCCGGGCTGGGACAGACTCCTACAATGAGCAGTTCTTC
NA,TRBJ1-1,TRBV18,NA,CASSPRPEATGAFF,TGTGCCAGCTCACCACGGCCCGAAGCAACGGGAGCTTTCTTT
TRBD1,TRBJ2-1,TRBV4-1,NA,CASSQEPRDRGPFF,TGCGCCAGCAGCCAAGAACCACGGGACAGGGGGCCTTTCTTC
NA,TRBJ1-6,TRBV6-5,NA,CASSSRQSYNSPLHF,TGTGCCAGCAGTTCCCGACAGAGCTATAATTCACCCCTCCACTTT
TRBD1,TRBJ1-1,TRBV10-3,once,CAISEITGGLREAFF,TGTGCCATCAGTGAGATAACAGGGGGCTTACGTGAAGCTTTCTTT
TRBD1,TRBJ2-7,TRBV6-5,few,CASRRQGSPYEQYF,TGTGCCAGCAGACGACAGGGATCCCCCTACGAGCAGTACTTC
TRBD1,TRBJ1-6,TRBV30,NA,CAWRGQGGLSPLHF,TGTGCCTGGAGGGGACAGGGAGGGCTGTCACCCCTCCACTTT
NA,TRBJ2-4,TRBV10-3,NA,CAIGLRGHQYF,TGTGCCATCGGTCTCAGGGGCCATCAGTACTTC
TRBD2,TRBJ2-3,TRBV19,NA,CASKRTSGSSFFSDTQYF,TGTGCCAGTAAGAGGACTAGCGGGAGCAGTTTTTTTTCAGATACGCAGTATTTT
TRBD1,TRBJ2-1,TRBV9,NA,CASNRGSSYNEQFF,TGTGCCAGCAACAGGGGGTCCTCCTACAATGAGCAGTTCTTC
TRBD1,TRBJ1-4,TRBV6-4,few,CASSDSEAGCRGLETNEKLFF,TGTGCCAGCAGTGACTCTGAGGCCGGCTGCAGGGGGCTAGAGACTAATGAAAAACTGTTTTTT
TRBD1,TRBJ1-3,TRBV18,NA,CASSPTGTGASGNTIYF,TGTGCCAGCTCACCCACCGGGACAGGGGCCTCTGGAAACACCATATATTTT
NA,TRBJ1-2,TRBV6-5,NA,CASRADGYGYTF,TGTGCCAGCAGAGCGGACGGATATGGCTACACCTTC
NA,TRBJ2-6,TRBV6-4,NA,CASSDSGSSGANVLTF,TGTGCCAGCAGTGACTCGGGCTCCTCTGGGGCCAACGTCCTGACTTTC
TRBD2,TRBJ2-7,TRBV6-1,NA,CASSESFGGVEQYF,TGTGCCAGCAGTGAATCTTTTGGGGGGGTCGAGCAGTACTTC
TRBD2,TRBJ2-1,TRBV12-5,NA,CASGFRLAGGNEQFF,TGTGCTAGTGGTTTCCGACTAGCGGGAGGCAATGAGCAGTTCTTC
TRBD1,TRBJ2-1,TRBV6-1,NA,CASKKTGGNEQFF,TGTGCCAGCAAGAAGACAGGGGGGAATGAGCAGTTCTTC
NA,TRBJ2-7,TRBV12-3/TRBV12-4,NA,CASSWARAGQYF,TGTGCCAGCAGTTGGGCTAGAGCGGGGCAGTACTTC
NA,TRBJ2-3,TRBV5-1,NA,CASSLARGGTDTQYF,TGCGCCAGCAGCTTGGCCAGGGGGGGCACAGATACGCAGTATTTT
TRBD1,TRBJ1-3,TRBV9,NA,CASSAGQWDTIYF,TGTGCCAGCAGCGCGGGACAGTGGGACACCATATATTTT
NA,TRBJ1-3,TRBV29-1,NA,CSVGQSSGNTIYF,TGCAGCGTGGGGCAGTCTTCTGGAAACACCATATATTTT
TRBD2,TRBJ2-1,TRBV5-1,NA,CASSQGTSGSYEQFF,TGCGCCAGCAGCCAGGGGACTAGCGGGAGCTATGAGCAGTTCTTC
NA,TRBJ1-1,TRBV4-3,NA,CASSQEYRTKNTEAFF,TGCGCCAGCAGCCAAGAATACCGGACAAAGAACACTGAAGCTTTCTTT
TRBD1,TRBJ1-5,TRBV6-5,NA,CASKDSGGGNQPQHF,TGTGCCAGCAAGGACTCAGGGGGCGGCAATCAGCCCCAGCATTTT
TRBD2,TRBJ2-3,TRBV19,NA,CASSISGGGSDTQYF,TGTGCCAGTAGTATAAGCGGGGGGGGATCAGATACGCAGTATTTT
NA,TRBJ2-6,TRBV7-3,NA,CASSPKGGQGIANVLTF,TGTGCCAGCAGCCCAAAAGGAGGCCAGGGGATAGCCAACGTCCTGACTTTC
TRBD1,TRBJ1-2,TRBV15,NA,CATSRQGANYGYTF,TGTGCCACCAGCAGACAGGGGGCTAACTATGGCTACACCTTC
TRBD2,TRBJ2-1,TRBV7-9,few,CASSLGRLAEYNEQFF,TGTGCCAGCAGCTTAGGCAGACTAGCGGAGTACAATGAGCAGTTCTTC
TRBD1,TRBJ2-7,TRBV10-2,NA,CASREQGARYEQYF,TGCGCCAGCAGGGAACAGGGGGCGCGGTACGAGCAGTACTTC
NA,TRBJ1-3,TRBV5-1,many,CASSLGSRAFSGNTIYF,TGCGCCAGCAGCTTGGGAAGCAGGGCTTTCTCTGGAAACACCATATATTTT
NA,TRBJ1-4,TRBV19,NA,CASSWGRTDEKLFF,TGTGCCAGTAGTTGGGGAAGGACAGATGAAAAACTGTTTTTT
NA,TRBJ2-1,TRBV19,once,CASSIPPAGRNEQFF,TGTGCCAGTAGTATCCCCCCGGCAGGGAGGAATGAGCAGTTCTTC
NA,TRBJ2-3,TRBV27,NA,CASSLGHTDTQYF,TGTGCCAGCAGTTTGGGACACACAGATACGCAGTATTTT
NA,TRBJ1-2,TRBV12-3/TRBV12-4,NA,CASSWGGGSCTF,NA
TRBD1,TRBJ1-2,TRBV6-5,NA,CASSLTDRANYGYTF,TGTGCCAGCAGCTTAACAGACAGGGCTAACTATGGCTACACCTTC
TRBD1,TRBJ1-3,TRBV4-2,NA,CASSQEWGQPSGNTIYF,TGTGCCAGCAGCCAAGAGTGGGGACAGCCCTCTGGAAACACCATATATTTT
NA,TRBJ2-1,TRBV5-1,once,CASSYTTLSSYNEQFF,TGCGCCAGCAGCTACACGACTCTGAGCTCCTACAATGAGCAGTTCTTC
NA,TRBJ1-5,TRBV7-2,once,CASSPGYSNQPQHF,TGTGCCAGCAGTCCAGGGTATAGCAATCAGCCCCAGCATTTT
NA,TRBJ2-3,TRBV30,once,CAWSVGDSNTDTQYF,TGTGCCTGGAGTGTCGGAGACAGTAACACAGATACGCAGTATTTT